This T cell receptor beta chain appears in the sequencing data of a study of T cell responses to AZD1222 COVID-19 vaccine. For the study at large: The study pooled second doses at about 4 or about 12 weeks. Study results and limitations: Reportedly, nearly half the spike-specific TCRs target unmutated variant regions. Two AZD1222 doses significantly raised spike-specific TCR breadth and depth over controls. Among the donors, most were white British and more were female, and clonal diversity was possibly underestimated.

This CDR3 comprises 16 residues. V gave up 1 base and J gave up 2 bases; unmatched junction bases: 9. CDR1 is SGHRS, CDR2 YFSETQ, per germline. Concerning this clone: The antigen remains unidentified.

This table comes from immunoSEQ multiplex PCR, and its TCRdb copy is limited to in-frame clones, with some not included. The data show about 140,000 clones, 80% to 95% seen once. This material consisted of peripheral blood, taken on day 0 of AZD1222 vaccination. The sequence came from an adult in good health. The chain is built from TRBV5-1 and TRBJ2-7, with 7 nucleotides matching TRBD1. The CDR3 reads CASSLPSIGGTYEQYF. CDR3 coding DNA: TGCGCCAGCAGCTTGCCTTCGATAGGGGGCACCTACGAGCAGTACTTC.